This note documents a single T cell receptor beta chain sequence. Its cognate antigen is unknown. The data originate from a study of cytomegalovirus exposure and HLA in healthy donors. About the study: In an early release, HLA-typed donors contributed tens of millions of unique TCR sequences. Points from the study as a whole: Several top significant clusters appeared, in a later analysis, to be linked to common viral pathogens. Presence/absence comparisons presumed near-even sequencing depth among donors. Most CMV-associated TCR beta chains appeared HLA-restricted in a later analysis.

Deletions cut 8 bases from V and 1 base from J, with 11 bases between. Germline assignment: CDR1 KGHSH and CDR2 LQKENI. The CDR3 is 14 residues long. The PCR made use of 60 Vbeta and 13 Jbeta primers. The protocol was immunoSEQ multiplex PCR, while the TCRdb copy is restricted to in-frame clones and leaves out a portion. The sample consists of 130,000 or so clones, 65% to 85% of them appearing once. The sequence was collected from a man aged 45-65 years in good health and CMV-seronegative. The V and J genes are TRBV18 and TRBJ2-2, with D perhaps matching TRBD2 (5 bases). Sequenced input: PBMCs. CDR3 protein: CASEELVNTGELFF. The CDR3 DNA reads as TGTGCCAGCGAAGAACTAGTGAACACCGGGGAGCTGTTTTTT.